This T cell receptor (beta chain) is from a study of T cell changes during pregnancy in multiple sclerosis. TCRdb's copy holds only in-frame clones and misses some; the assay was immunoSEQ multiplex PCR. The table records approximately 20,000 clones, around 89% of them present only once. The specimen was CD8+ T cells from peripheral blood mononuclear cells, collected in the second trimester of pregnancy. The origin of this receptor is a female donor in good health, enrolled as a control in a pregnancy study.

The CDR3 reads CASSRSGEPFNTEAFF. The DNA of the CDR3 is TGCGCCAGCAGCCGATCCGGGGAGCCCTTCAACACTGAAGCTTTCTTT. The chain links TRBV4-1 to TRBJ1-1; D is uncertain. From germline, CDR1 is MGHRA and CDR2 YSYEKL. V was shortened by 4 bases and J by 2 bases, with 17 bases between the two germline ends. CDR3 length equals 16 residues.